A selection of T cell receptor beta chains follows, all from one sample in a study of T cell responses to AZD1222 COVID-19 vaccine. Some clones are missing from TCRdb's copy, which holds only in-frame ones; the method was immunoSEQ multiplex PCR. The top ten hold about 1% of the sample, which has 190,000 or so clones, approximately 93% seen once. The sample was peripheral blood, taken 28 days after the second AZD1222 dose. These receptor sequences come from an adult who received the AZD1222 COVID-19 vaccine. The CDR3 runs from the conserved cysteine through the conserved F or W. Each record gives: J gene, D gene, clone size, V gene, CDR3 protein, CDR3 DNA. D genes are given only for firm matches. Size tells how often a clone was seen (once, few, many) or the class of an expanded clone, and some rows leave it out.

j_gene: TRBJ2-5; d_gene: -; abundance: -; v_gene: TRBV6-2/TRBV6-3; CDR3aa: CASSYHNFRETQYF; CDR3nt: TGTGCCAGCAGTTATCATAACTTTCGGGAGACCCAGTACTTC
j_gene: TRBJ1-5; d_gene: -; abundance: -; v_gene: TRBV11-2; CDR3aa: CASSLVGGSDQPQHF; CDR3nt: TGTGCCAGCAGCTTAGTAGGGGGTAGTGATCAGCCCCAGCATTTT
j_gene: TRBJ1-3; d_gene: -; abundance: -; v_gene: TRBV5-5; CDR3aa: CASRPWPSGNTIYF; CDR3nt: TGTGCCAGCAGGCCCTGGCCGTCTGGAAACACCATATATTTT
j_gene: TRBJ1-1; d_gene: -; abundance: -; v_gene: TRBV6-2/TRBV6-3; CDR3aa: CASSPRVGSTEAFF; CDR3nt: TGTGCCAGCAGTCCCAGGGTTGGGAGCACTGAAGCTTTCTTT
j_gene: TRBJ2-1; d_gene: -; abundance: few; v_gene: TRBV5-1; CDR3aa: CASSDWGSSAYNEQFF; CDR3nt: TGCGCCAGCAGTGACTGGGGGTCTAGCGCCTACAATGAGCAGTTCTTC
j_gene: TRBJ2-5; d_gene: -; abundance: -; v_gene: TRBV5-1; CDR3aa: CASSLMRARQETQYF; CDR3nt: TGCGCCAGCAGCTTAATGAGGGCCCGGCAAGAGACCCAGTACTTC
j_gene: TRBJ2-7; d_gene: -; abundance: -; v_gene: TRBV5-4; CDR3aa: CASSLPARGSSYEQYF; CDR3nt: TGTGCCAGCAGCTTGCCTGCCAGGGGCAGCTCCTACGAGCAGTACTTC
j_gene: TRBJ1-3; d_gene: -; abundance: -; v_gene: TRBV5-1; CDR3aa: CASSSSNQGFGNTIYF; CDR3nt: TGCGCCAGCAGCTCATCCAATCAGGGATTTGGAAACACCATATATTTT
j_gene: TRBJ1-2; d_gene: -; abundance: -; v_gene: TRBV9; CDR3aa: CASNSRGRGNYGYTF; CDR3nt: TGTGCCAGCAATTCGCGAGGGCGGGGGAACTATGGCTACACCTTC
j_gene: TRBJ2-7; d_gene: TRBD1; abundance: -; v_gene: TRBV5-1; CDR3aa: CASSSSGTGAGEQYF; CDR3nt: TGCGCCAGCAGCTCCTCCGGGACAGGGGCTGGCGAGCAGTACTTC
j_gene: TRBJ2-5; d_gene: TRBD2; abundance: -; v_gene: TRBV6-5; CDR3aa: CASSLGTSGRETQYF; CDR3nt: TGTGCCAGCAGTCTCGGTACTAGCGGAAGAGAGACCCAGTACTTC
j_gene: TRBJ2-7; d_gene: -; abundance: -; v_gene: TRBV6-5; CDR3aa: CASSRYKDPSYEQYF; CDR3nt: TGTGCCAGCAGCCGATACAAGGACCCTTCCTACGAGCAGTACTTC
j_gene: TRBJ2-2; d_gene: -; abundance: -; v_gene: TRBV25-1; CDR3aa: CASSEGGLPGTGELFF; CDR3nt: TGTGCCAGCAGTGAAGGGGGATTGCCGGGGACCGGGGAGCTGTTTTTT
j_gene: TRBJ1-4; d_gene: -; abundance: -; v_gene: TRBV7-2; CDR3aa: CASSLVRGGSEKLFF; CDR3nt: TGTGCCAGCAGCTTAGTACGCGGGGGTAGTGAAAAACTGTTTTTT
j_gene: TRBJ2-1; d_gene: -; abundance: -; v_gene: TRBV11-2; CDR3aa: CASSLAGSSYNEQFF; CDR3nt: TGTGCCAGCAGCTTAGCTGGGAGCTCCTACAATGAGCAGTTCTTC
j_gene: TRBJ1-5; d_gene: -; abundance: -; v_gene: TRBV12-3/TRBV12-4; CDR3aa: CASSLEAVQPQHF; CDR3nt: TGTGCCAGCAGTTTAGAAGCTGTTCAGCCCCAGCATTTT
j_gene: TRBJ2-5; d_gene: -; abundance: -; v_gene: TRBV29-1; CDR3aa: CSVEPGRGEETQYF; CDR3nt: TGCAGCGTTGAACCTGGGAGGGGGGAAGAGACCCAGTACTTC
j_gene: TRBJ2-6; d_gene: -; abundance: -; v_gene: TRBV5-1; CDR3aa: CASSLGPGANVLTF; CDR3nt: TGCGCCAGCAGCTTGGGTCCTGGGGCCAACGTCCTGACTTTC
j_gene: TRBJ2-7; d_gene: TRBD2; abundance: -; v_gene: TRBV6-5; CDR3aa: CASRMGGDSYEQYF; CDR3nt: TGTGCCAGCAGGATGGGGGGGGACTCCTACGAGCAGTACTTC
j_gene: TRBJ1-2; d_gene: -; abundance: -; v_gene: TRBV28; CDR3aa: CASTDSYGYTF; CDR3nt: TGTGCCAGCACGGACAGCTATGGCTACACCTTC
j_gene: TRBJ1-4; d_gene: -; abundance: -; v_gene: TRBV12-2; CDR3aa: CASRLEVPLTPAFNEKLFF; CDR3nt: TGTGCAAGTCGCTTAGAGGTCCCCCTGACACCGGCTTTTAATGAAAAACTGTTTTTT
j_gene: TRBJ2-2; d_gene: -; abundance: -; v_gene: TRBV9; CDR3aa: CASSASRNTGELFF; CDR3nt: TGTGCCAGCAGCGCCTCGAGGAACACCGGGGAGCTGTTTTTT
j_gene: TRBJ2-2; d_gene: TRBD2; abundance: -; v_gene: TRBV2; CDR3aa: CASRAASGVTGELFF; CDR3nt: TGTGCCAGCAGAGCGGCTAGCGGGGTAACCGGGGAGCTGTTTTTT
j_gene: TRBJ2-6; d_gene: TRBD1; abundance: -; v_gene: TRBV7-9; CDR3aa: CASSPGQGSYSGANVLTF; CDR3nt: TGTGCCAGCAGCCCCGGACAGGGTTCCTACTCTGGGGCCAACGTCCTGACTTTC
j_gene: TRBJ2-7; d_gene: TRBD2; abundance: -; v_gene: TRBV5-1; CDR3aa: CASSPISGGGPYEQYF; CDR3nt: TGCGCCAGCAGCCCCATTAGCGGGGGGGGTCCCTACGAGCAGTACTTC
j_gene: TRBJ2-1; d_gene: TRBD1; abundance: -; v_gene: TRBV19; CDR3aa: CASSGQGAYNEQFF; CDR3nt: TGTGCCAGCTCCGGACAGGGAGCCTACAATGAGCAGTTCTTC
j_gene: TRBJ1-6; d_gene: TRBD1; abundance: -; v_gene: TRBV5-1; CDR3aa: CASSPRQGGDSPLHF; CDR3nt: TGCGCCAGCAGCCCCCGACAGGGTGGAGACTCACCCCTCCACTTT
j_gene: TRBJ1-1; d_gene: -; abundance: -; v_gene: TRBV7-9; CDR3aa: CASSLSDGNTEAFF; CDR3nt: TGTGCCAGCAGCTTATCGGACGGGAACACTGAAGCTTTCTTT
j_gene: TRBJ2-3; d_gene: -; abundance: -; v_gene: TRBV6-5; CDR3aa: CASSYGTRSDTQYF; CDR3nt: TGTGCCAGCAGTTACGGAACTAGAAGCGATACGCAGTATTTT
j_gene: TRBJ2-7; d_gene: -; abundance: -; v_gene: TRBV5-1; CDR3aa: CASSLSLRGDQQYF; CDR3nt: TGCGCCAGCAGCTTGAGCCTTAGGGGGGACCAGCAGTACTTC
j_gene: TRBJ1-1; d_gene: -; abundance: -; v_gene: TRBV18; CDR3aa: CASSPPSGSRAEAFF; CDR3nt: TGTGCCAGCTCACCACCGTCAGGGTCAAGGGCTGAAGCTTTCTTT
j_gene: TRBJ2-7; d_gene: -; abundance: -; v_gene: TRBV11-1; CDR3aa: CASSLSPPDEQYF; CDR3nt: TGTGCCAGCAGCTTAAGCCCTCCCGACGAGCAGTACTTC
j_gene: TRBJ1-2; d_gene: -; abundance: -; v_gene: TRBV6-5; CDR3aa: CASRPRPQGSGGYTF; CDR3nt: TGTGCCAGCAGGCCTCGTCCACAGGGAAGCGGCGGCTACACCTTC
j_gene: TRBJ2-7; d_gene: -; abundance: -; v_gene: TRBV14; CDR3aa: CASSQEPDSEADEQYF; CDR3nt: TGTGCCAGCAGCCAAGAGCCGGACAGCGAAGCGGACGAGCAGTACTTC
j_gene: TRBJ1-1; d_gene: -; abundance: -; v_gene: TRBV6-5; CDR3aa: CASSTADTEAFF; CDR3nt: TGTGCCAGCAGTACAGCCGACACTGAAGCTTTCTTT
j_gene: TRBJ1-1; d_gene: -; abundance: -; v_gene: TRBV18; CDR3aa: CASSPLTGLNTEAFF; CDR3nt: TGTGCCAGCTCACCACTGACAGGCTTGAACACTGAAGCTTTCTTT
j_gene: TRBJ1-5; d_gene: -; abundance: -; v_gene: TRBV4-1; CDR3aa: CASSQSGNGNQPQHF; CDR3nt: TGCGCCAGCAGCCAATCAGGGAATGGCAATCAGCCCCAGCATTTT
j_gene: TRBJ1-6; d_gene: -; abundance: -; v_gene: TRBV5-6; CDR3aa: CASTRDGGSYNSPLHF; CDR3nt: TGTGCCAGCACCAGGGATGGGGGTTCCTATAATTCACCCCTCCACTTT
j_gene: TRBJ1-6; d_gene: -; abundance: -; v_gene: TRBV9; CDR3aa: CASSINSGPTRSPLHF; CDR3nt: TGTGCCAGCAGCATCAACTCGGGGCCAACCCGTTCACCCCTCCACTTT
j_gene: TRBJ2-2; d_gene: TRBD2; abundance: -; v_gene: TRBV6-1; CDR3aa: CASSEEWASGNGELFF; CDR3nt: TGTGCCAGCAGTGAAGAGTGGGCTAGCGGGAACGGGGAGCTGTTTTTT
j_gene: TRBJ1-2; d_gene: -; abundance: -; v_gene: TRBV25-1; CDR3aa: CASSDRGTADGYTF; CDR3nt: TGTGCCAGCAGTGATCGGGGGACTGCCGATGGCTACACCTTC
j_gene: TRBJ1-2; d_gene: -; abundance: once; v_gene: TRBV6-5; CDR3aa: CASREAGNYGYTF; CDR3nt: TGTGCCAGCAGGGAGGCAGGGAACTATGGCTACACCTTC
j_gene: TRBJ1-2; d_gene: -; abundance: -; v_gene: TRBV19; CDR3aa: CASSIVFPAGLDYGYTF; CDR3nt: TGTGCCAGTAGTATAGTTTTTCCAGCCGGATTGGACTATGGCTACACCTTC
j_gene: TRBJ2-2; d_gene: TRBD1; abundance: -; v_gene: TRBV18; CDR3aa: CASSPRAGGTGELFF; CDR3nt: TGTGCCAGCTCACCACGAGCAGGGGGAACCGGGGAGCTGTTTTTT
j_gene: TRBJ2-3; d_gene: TRBD2; abundance: -; v_gene: TRBV2; CDR3aa: CASSGGSSGATDTQYF; CDR3nt: TGTGCCAGCAGTGGGGGGTCTAGCGGGGCCACAGATACGCAGTATTTT
j_gene: TRBJ1-3; d_gene: -; abundance: -; v_gene: TRBV4-3; CDR3aa: CASSQVNLANTIYF; CDR3nt: TGCGCCAGCAGCCAAGTCAATCTTGCGAACACCATATATTTT
j_gene: TRBJ2-7; d_gene: TRBD2; abundance: -; v_gene: TRBV18; CDR3aa: CASSPGGYTYEQYF; CDR3nt: TGTGCCAGCTCACCGGGGGGGTACACCTACGAGCAGTACTTC
j_gene: TRBJ2-1; d_gene: TRBD1; abundance: -; v_gene: TRBV5-1; CDR3aa: CASALLRDRVRNEQFF; CDR3nt: TGCGCCAGCGCGCTCCTCCGGGACAGGGTCCGGAATGAGCAGTTCTTC
j_gene: TRBJ2-1; d_gene: -; abundance: once; v_gene: TRBV6-2/TRBV6-3; CDR3aa: CASSYGGYANEQFF; CDR3nt: TGTGCCAGCAGTTATGGGGGGTACGCCAATGAGCAGTTCTTC
j_gene: TRBJ1-4; d_gene: -; abundance: -; v_gene: TRBV5-1; CDR3aa: CASSSGRSATNEKLFF; CDR3nt: TGCGCCAGCAGCTCGGGACGGAGTGCAACTAATGAAAAACTGTTTTTT
j_gene: TRBJ1-4; d_gene: -; abundance: -; v_gene: TRBV5-1; CDR3aa: CASKGTIIGSEKLFF; CDR3nt: TGCGCCAGCAAGGGGACAATTATTGGTAGTGAAAAACTGTTTTTT
j_gene: TRBJ1-1; d_gene: TRBD1; abundance: -; v_gene: TRBV5-1; CDR3aa: CASNLGGGGPRSEAFF; CDR3nt: TGCGCCAGCAACTTAGGAGGAGGGGGCCCCAGGTCTGAAGCTTTCTTT